The 29 T cell receptor beta chains reported below all come from one sample, sequenced in a study of early T cells in non-severe SARS-CoV-2 infection. MiXCR was run by TCRdb on the 5' RACE reads, yielding one entry per CDR3 protein. The table has some 60,000 distinct CDR3 sequences, over 7.5% seen once. Sequencing was performed on whole blood. The receptors stem from an adult who was a healthcare worker with PCR-confirmed SARS-CoV-2 infection or an uninfected control (not recorded which).

The CDR3 spells CASSSFSNNEQFF. The DNA for the CDR3 is TGTGCCAGCAGCTCCTTTTCTAACAATGAGCAGTTCTTC. The rearrangement uses TRBV7-3 and TRBJ2-1; D is uncertain. Per germline, CDR1 SGHTA and CDR2 FQGTGA. The CDR3 totals 13 residues. With 4 bases removed from V and 5 bases from J, the gap between germline ends came to 9 bases.

In its sample, this clonotype was seen many times. The chain recombines TRBV6-1 with TRBJ2-3; the D gene is possibly TRBD2 (6 bases). CDR1 and CDR2 from the germline V gene are MNHNS and SASEGT. The CDR3 contains 16 residues. Trimming left V 6 bases short and J 0 bases short, with 16 bases between. CDR3 amino acids: CASRETSPSSTDTQYF. CDR3 DNA: TGTGCCAGCAGGGAAACTAGCCCTTCTAGCACAGATACGCAGTATTTT.

This clonotype came up many times. The chain has TRBV7-2 and TRBJ2-7; D is perhaps TRBD1 or TRBD2 (5 bases each). Trimming took off 4 bases at V and 7 bases at J, with 20 bases between the two ends. Germline V gene sequence: CDR1 SGHTA, CDR2 FQGNSA. CDR3 length equals 15 residues. The CDR3 reads CASSYRGGLMEEQYF. In nucleotides, the CDR3 is TGTGCCAGCAGCTACCGGGGCGGCCTTATGGAAGAGCAGTACTTC.

The chain links TRBV12-3 or TRBV12-4 to TRBJ2-7, with 7 bases fitting TRBD1. V gave up 7 bases and J gave up 0 bases; unmatched junction bases: 6. The CDR3 is made up of 14 amino acids. CDR3 protein: CASTRTGSSYEQYF. The CDR3 region has the DNA TGTGCCAGCACTAGGACAGGTAGCTCCTACGAGCAGTACTTC.

At least ten counts were recorded for this clonotype. The genes are TRBV7-8 and TRBJ2-7; 7 bases align to TRBD1. In germline, CDR1 is SGHVS, CDR2 FQNEAQ. With 5 bases clipped from V and 2 bases from J, the junction kept 0 bases outside the gene matches. The length of the CDR3 is 12 residues. CDR3 bases: TGTGCCAGCAGCGACAGGGCCTACGAGCAGTACTTC. Translation: CASSDRAYEQYF.

At least ten counts were recorded for this clonotype. The chain uses TRBV5-4 and TRBJ1-6; D is perhaps TRBD1 (5 bases). The V and J ends lost 0 bases and 1 base respectively, with 8 bases between them. CDR3 length equals 16 residues. Germline loops: CDR1 SGHNT, CDR2 YYREEE (reference sequence). CDR3 DNA sequence: TGTGCCAGCAGCTTGGGCGGGGCGTCCTATAATTCACCCCTCCACTTT. Translation gives CASSLGGASYNSPLHF.

This clonotype has a handful of counts. The V call is TRBV5-1, the J call TRBJ1-2; the D gene is possibly TRBD1 (6 bases). The germline CDR1 and CDR2 sequences are SGHRS and YFSETQ. Trimming pared 4 bases from V and 7 bases from J, leaving 14 bases between. CDR3 length: 13 residues. CDR3 sequence (DNA): TGCGCCAGCAGCGCGGCAGGGGCCCTTGGCTACACCTTC. This gives the protein CASSAAGALGYTF.

In its sample, this clonotype was seen many times. The rearrangement links TRBV18 to TRBJ2-7, with D possibly being TRBD1 (6 bases). Germline CDR1 KGHSH, CDR2 LQKENI. The CDR3 loop spans 14 amino acids. Trimming removed 3 bases at V and 5 bases at J, with 14 bases between. CDR3 protein: CASSPGNRVNEQYF. Here the CDR3 DNA reads TGTGCCAGCTCACCGGGGAACAGGGTAAACGAGCAGTACTTC.

This clonotype has more than one count but fewer than ten. The V gene is TRBV9, the J gene TRBJ2-7; D is tentatively TRBD1 or TRBD2 (5 bases each). Looked up from germline, CDR1 is SGDLS and CDR2 is YYNGEE. V gave up 2 bases and J gave up 2 bases, with 11 bases separating them. CDR3 length: 14 residues. The CDR3 spells CASSVRDVPYEQYF. CDR3 coding DNA: TGTGCCAGCAGCGTCCGGGACGTACCCTACGAGCAGTACTTC.

This clonotype came up many times. This sequence joins TRBV7-6 and TRBJ1-6, with 8 bases matching TRBD1. CDR1 is SGHVS, CDR2 FNYEAQ, per germline. The CDR3 contains 14 residues. V shed 5 bases, J shed 8 bases, and the junction held 5 bases outside the gene matches. CDR3 region: CASSAGGWDSPLHF. The CDR3 DNA is TGTGCCAGCAGCGCAGGGGGCTGGGATTCACCCCTCCACTTT.

This clonotype was counted a few times. The gene calls are TRBV6-6 and TRBJ1-6, with D possibly TRBD1 on 6 matching bases. Germline CDR1 MNHNY, CDR2 SVGAGI (reference sequence). Trimming took off 5 bases at V and 7 bases at J, with 15 bases between the two ends. The CDR3 spans 15 residues. The chain's CDR3 is CASSQGGSRNSPLHF. The CDR3 DNA reads as TGTGCCAGCAGTCAAGGGGGGAGCCGGAATTCACCCCTCCACTTT.

This sequence joins TRBV6-2 or TRBV6-3 and TRBJ2-7, with D uncertain. From germline, CDR1 is MNHEY and CDR2 SVGEGT. The CDR3 loop spans 15 amino acids. The ends were cut back, 2 bases at V and 2 bases at J, with 13 bases in the middle. The CDR3 here is CASSYDVRNPYEQYF. CDR3 sequence (DNA): TGTGCCAGCAGTTACGACGTAAGAAACCCCTACGAGCAGTACTTC.

Many counts were recorded for this clonotype. The J gene is TRBJ2-3, the V gene TRBV11-2; TRBD1 matches 7 bases. Germline-derived CDR1 and CDR2 are SGHAT and FQNNGV. This CDR3 has 16 residues. The trim removed 5 bases at V and 0 bases at J, leaving 8 bases unmatched. The CDR3 bases are TGTGCCAGCAGCCCCACAGGGGAGATTAGCACAGATACGCAGTATTTT. This sequence encodes CASSPTGEISTDTQYF.

This chain joins TRBV6-5 and TRBJ2-2, with 8 nucleotides matching TRBD2. CDR1 MNHEY and CDR2 SVGAGI come from the germline V gene. J was trimmed by 3 bases and V by 6 bases; bases with no gene match: 12. This CDR3 is 17 amino acids long. The CDR3 reads CASSRLVGLEDTGELFF. The CDR3 nucleotides read TGTGCCAGCAGCCGACTCGTGGGACTAGAGGACACCGGGGAGCTGTTTTTT.

Concerning this clonotype: Relative to the germline gene, one junction end is altered; a read error may explain this. This chain joins TRBV28 and TRBJ1-1; 8 positions agree with TRBD1. This CDR3 has 11 amino acids. Germline CDR1 MDHEN, CDR2 SYDVKM. CDR3 in amino acids: CASSKPGQVLF. Here the CDR3 DNA reads TGTGCCAGCAGTAAACCGGGACAGGTCCTCTTT.

This clonotype was counted at least ten times. Sequence at one end of the junction differs from germline and may be a read error. The V call is TRBV2, the J call TRBJ1-5; D gene ambiguous. This CDR3 has 14 residues. CDR1 is SNHLY, CDR2 FYNNEI, per germline. The CDR3 DNA reads as TGTGCCAGCAGGGAAGGCTTTCGTAATCAGCCCCAGCATTTT. Its translation is CASREGFRNQPQHF.

This clonotype was seen at least ten times. CDR3 sequence reads: CASRRSGANVLTF. The CDR3 region has the DNA TGTGCCAGCAGACGGTCTGGGGCCAACGTCCTGACTTTC. The chain couples TRBV9 to TRBJ2-6; D is undetermined. The V gene's germline CDR1 is SGDLS and CDR2 YYNGEE. Trimming pared 5 bases from V and 1 base from J, leaving 4 bases between. The CDR3 has 13 residues.

V and J are TRBV10-3 and TRBJ2-1, with D possibly matching TRBD2 (5 bases). The germline CDR1 and CDR2 sequences are ENHRY and SYGVKD. V was trimmed by 5 bases and J by 7 bases, leaving 12 bases between them. This CDR3 is 13 amino acids long. The CDR3, as DNA: TGTGCCATCAGTACCGGGAACTTAAATGAGCAGTTCTTC. This encodes CAISTGNLNEQFF.

This clonotype was seen ten or more times. The CDR3 sequence: CASSWSNSPLHF. CDR3 in DNA: TGTGCCAGCAGTTGGAGCAATTCACCCCTCCACTTT. The chain uses TRBV12-3 or TRBV12-4 and TRBJ1-6; no clear D gene. The CDR3 runs 12 residues. V gave up 4 bases and J gave up 7 bases, with 5 bases separating them.

Worth noting for this clonotype: A much larger clone lies one base from this, so it may be a read error. CDR3 amino acids: CTSTFRQREPYNEQFF. The DNA of the CDR3 is TGTACCAGCACCTTTAGACAGCGTGAACCTTACAATGAGCAGTTCTTC. The chain links TRBV3-1 to TRBJ2-1; TRBD1 is a possible D gene (5 bases). Germline lookup yields CDR1 LGHDT and CDR2 YNNKEL (reference sequence). The length of the CDR3 is 16 residues.

The table lists this clonotype with a few counts. This rearrangement joins TRBV5-4 to TRBJ2-3, with D perhaps given as TRBD1 or TRBD2 (6 bases each). With 6 bases removed from V and 3 bases from J, the gap between germline ends came to 20 bases. Looked up from germline, CDR1 is SGHNT and CDR2 is YYREEE (reference sequence). This CDR3 region has 16 residues. The CDR3 DNA sequence: TGTGCCAGCACCTCCGGAGGGGGGCAGCCTACAGATACGCAGTATTTT. Protein: CASTSGGGQPTDTQYF.

This clonotype was counted many times. The rearrangement joins TRBV29-1 to TRBJ1-5, with unresolved D. V shed 5 bases and J shed 0 bases, with 8 bases lying between them. The CDR3 covers 13 residues. Germline CDR1 and CDR2: SQVTM and ANQGSEA. CDR3 region: CSVRSNSNQPQHF. The CDR3 DNA reads as TGCAGCGTTAGATCGAATAGCAATCAGCCCCAGCATTTT.

This clonotype was counted ten times or more. V is TRBV20-1 and J is TRBJ2-1, with D possibly being TRBD2 (5 bases). V lost 3 bases and J lost 0, with 9 bases in between. There are 14 residues in the CDR3. CDR1 and CDR2 (germline): DFQATT, SNEGSKA (reference sequence). The CDR3 reads CSARNSVSYNEQFF. CDR3 in DNA: TGCAGTGCTAGGAATAGCGTCTCCTACAATGAGCAGTTCTTC.

This clonotype was observed many times. The rearrangement uses TRBV19 and TRBJ2-1; 9 bases line up with TRBD2. Germline trimming cut 2 bases from V and 1 base from J; bases unmatched to any gene: 3. This CDR3 is built from 16 residues. Germline V gene data show CDR1 as LNHDA and CDR2 as SQIVND (reference sequence). The CDR3 DNA is TGTGCCAGTAGTATATCTGCGGGAGGGTCCTACAATGAGCAGTTCTTC. This encodes CASSISAGGSYNEQFF.

The chain has TRBV20-1 and TRBJ2-1, with D maybe TRBD1 (6 bases). Germline V gene data show CDR1 as DFQATT and CDR2 as SNEGSKA (reference sequence). The CDR3 is 14 amino acids. V lost 5 bases, J lost 2 bases, and 13 bases lay in between. This CDR3 reads CSAVRGPPYNEQFF. In DNA form, the CDR3 reads TGCAGTGCTGTCAGGGGTCCCCCCTACAATGAGCAGTTCTTC.

This clonotype came up many times. The J gene is TRBJ2-1, the V gene TRBV5-4, with 9 bases identical to TRBD2. This CDR3 is 15 amino acids long. The germline CDR1 and CDR2 sequences are SGHNT and YYREEE (reference sequence). After removal of 0 bases from V and 6 bases from J, the junction contained 4 bases not matched to a gene. The CDR3 coding sequence is TGTGCCAGCAGCTTGGTGGTGACTAGCGGCAATGAGCAGTTCTTC. Translated, it gives CASSLVVTSGNEQFF.

The V and J genes are TRBV12-3 or TRBV12-4 and TRBJ2-2; TRBD2 matches 7 bases. CDR3 length: 15 residues. J was trimmed by 2 bases and V by 3 bases; bases with no gene match: 3. The DNA for the CDR3 is TGTGCCAGCAGTTTCGGCGGGAGTAACACCGGGGAGCTGTTTTTT. As protein: CASSFGGSNTGELFF.

The genes are TRBV2 and TRBJ2-1; 7 bases match TRBD2. CDR3 length: 16 amino acids. With V trimmed by 1 base and J by 4 bases, 7 bases remained unmatched. Germline CDR1 SNHLY, CDR2 FYNNEI. CDR3 region: CASSEVRLAVYNEQFF. The DNA for the CDR3 is TGTGCCAGCAGTGAAGTAAGGCTAGCGGTTTACAATGAGCAGTTCTTC.

This clonotype showed up just a few times. An end of the junction does not agree with germline; a read error may underlie this. V usage is TRBV16 and J usage is TRBJ2-3; no definite D call. Germline V CDR1 and CDR2: KGHSY, FQNENV. This CDR3 contains 12 residues. The CDR3 nucleotides are TGTGTCAGCAGCCGCGGCGTCTATACGCAGTATTTT. Translated, it gives CVSSRGVYTQYF. Variable domain in full (rest from reference TRBV16 and TRBJ2-3): GEEVAQTPKHLVRGEGQKAKLYCAPIKGHSYVFWYQQVLKNEFKFLISFQNENVFDETGMPKERFSAKCLPNSPCSLEIQATKLEDSAVYFCVSSRGVYTQYFGPGTRLTVL.